This T cell receptor (beta chain) came from a study of blood T cell repertoires in COVID-19. About the study: Acute and convalescent COVID-19 samples came from the United States, Italy and Spain. PBMCs, B-cell-depleted T cells, or T cells provided the cDNA or gDNA that made up the material.

Under the authors' procedure: Reference gene primer amplification gave nucleated cell count estimates. Sequencing used immunoSEQ multiplex PCR; TCRdb keeps in-frame clones, though not all of them. V, J and clone size derive from that table, while D and trimming were established from the DNA sequence. Here the sample spans some 210,000 clones, almost 85% being singletons. Sequenced sample: peripheral blood. The TCR originated in a woman between 70 and 85 years old with active or convalescent COVID-19.

The CDR3 region is CAISRGQGAYGYTF. The CDR3 bases are TGTGCCATCAGTCGTGGACAGGGGGCCTATGGCTACACCTTC. The chain uses TRBV10-3 and TRBJ1-2; 11 nucleotides agree with TRBD1. Germline CDR1 ENHRY, CDR2 SYGVKD. The CDR3 is 14 amino acids. Trimming at V came to 5 bases and at J to 4 bases, leaving 3 bases not matched to a gene.